This T cell receptor (beta chain) derives from a study of glioma-infiltrating T cells. Germline values: CDR1 SNHLY, CDR2 FYNNEI. V lost 6 bases and J lost 2; bases outside the gene matches: 7. The CDR3 consists of 15 residues. Study findings and constraints: Non-neoplastic patients had below-expected tissue-blood divergence, while all gliomas exceeded expectation. CDR3 overlap between tissue and blood was very small.

TCR alpha and beta CDR3 regions were amplified from RNA using iRepertoire nested multiplex PCR. One-step reverse transcription and amplification started from approximately 100-400 ng of tissue mRNA or PBMC total RNA. TCRdb fed the multiplex PCR reads into MiXCR, producing one record per CDR3 protein. The sample lists 160,000 or so distinct CDR3 sequences, around 40% seen once, with around 5% in the top ten. Details on this clonotype: Its antigen is not identified.

Sequencing was done on a sample of glioma tissue, nonneoplastic brain tissue, or PBMCs (not recorded which). The J gene is TRBJ2-3, the V gene TRBV2; 8 bases line up with TRBD2. This receptor was identified in a human donor with low-grade glioma or glioblastoma, undergoing nonglioma brain surgery, or in good health (not recorded which). CDR3 sequence reads: CASSALAAVTDTQYF. DNA of the CDR3: TGTGCCAGCAGCGCACTAGCGGCAGTCACAGATACGCAGTATTTT.